The sequence of this T cell receptor (beta chain) was determined in a study of spatial heterogeneity in lung cancer. Study in general: Beta-chain sequences were consistently detected more often than alpha-chain sequences. General study points: Counts that tracked tumor mutation counts were those of expanded intratumoral alpha and beta TCRs.

TCRdb re-called the 5' RACE reads through MiXCR, storing one row per CDR3 protein. In the table there are approximately 11,000 distinct CDR3 sequences, 7.5% to 9% of which are singletons. The germline V gene encodes CDR1 SGHRS and CDR2 YFSETQ. The CDR3 totals 14 residues. V lost 5 bases, J lost 4 bases, and 15 bases lay in between. In its sample, this clonotype was seen many times. Antigen: not known. Stated time point: sample taken at primary tumor resection. The receptor comes from a female donor with early-stage non-small cell lung cancer. The starting material was lung tumor tissue, obtained at surgery. The J gene is TRBJ1-2, the V gene TRBV5-1; a possible D gene is TRBD1 (6 bases). The DNA of the CDR3 is TGCGCCAGCAGGCCCGGACAGACCGCCTATGGCTACACCTTC. It yields the protein CASRPGQTAYGYTF.